These 8 T cell receptor beta chains were all obtained from the same sample, sequenced in a study of regulatory T cells in long-lasting Graves disease. Time point meaning: newly diagnosed GD, antithyroid drugs for less than 3 months. RNA from PBMCs was the source of the TCR library. HTBI primers from iRepertoire and Arm-PCR of CDR3 regions yielded the TCR beta libraries. One entry per CDR3 protein, called by TCRdb with MiXCR from the multiplex PCR reads. The table records around 500,000 distinct CDR3 sequences, 12% of them present only once. This same sample was also taken into another study, of T cells in Graves' hyperthyroidism and ophthalmopathy.

Source: peripheral blood mononuclear cells (PBMCs), taken at new diagnosis, from a patient treated with antithyroid drugs. The source is a woman aged 25-40 years with Graves disease.

At least ten counts were recorded for this clonotype. The gene calls are TRBV20-1 and TRBJ2-7; 8 nucleotides agree with TRBD2. V gave up 1 base and J gave up 4 bases; unmatched junction bases: 6. Germline CDR1 DFQATT, CDR2 SNEGSKA (reference sequence). The CDR3 covers 14 residues. The CDR3 sequence is CSARASGSRYEQYF. The CDR3 DNA is TGCAGTGCTAGAGCGAGCGGGAGCCGTTACGAGCAGTACTTC.

This clonotype was observed at least ten times. V usage is TRBV6-2 or TRBV6-3 and J usage is TRBJ1-4, with TRBD1 matching 9 bases. The CDR3 has 15 residues. Germline V CDR1 and CDR2: MNHEY, SVGEGT. The ends lost 5 bases at V and 8 bases at J; junction bases unmatched: 9. Here the CDR3 reads CASSEAGTGKEKLFF. CDR3 bases: TGTGCCAGCAGTGAAGCGGGGACAGGGAAGGAAAAACTGTTTTTT.

In this sample, this clonotype turned up many times. The V call is TRBV28, the J call TRBJ1-1; D not resolved. Trimming pared 6 bases from V and 4 bases from J, leaving 21 bases between. CDR3 length: 16 residues. Germline CDR1 is MDHEN and CDR2 is SYDVKM. The CDR3 is CASRVGLRTLTTEAFF. The CDR3 DNA sequence: TGTGCCAGCAGGGTAGGACTCAGGACCCTGACCACTGAAGCTTTCTTT.

CDR3: CSVHSYNEQFF. Here the CDR3 DNA reads TGCAGCGTACACTCCTACAATGAGCAGTTCTTC. The chain recombines TRBV29-1 with TRBJ2-1, with no clear D. The germline CDR1 and CDR2 sequences are SQVTM and ANQGSEA. V gave up 6 bases and J gave up 0 bases, with 3 bases separating them. The CDR3 is made up of 11 amino acids.

V and J are TRBV9 and TRBJ1-2; possibly TRBD1 for D (5 bases). Germline lookup yields CDR1 SGDLS and CDR2 YYNGEE. The germline V and J ends were trimmed by 0 bases and 4 bases, with 10 bases remaining between them. This CDR3 has 14 amino acids. The CDR3 coding sequence is TGTGCCAGCAGCGTAGCAACAGGTGGCTATGGCTACACCTTC. It specifies CASSVATGGYGYTF.

The V and J genes are TRBV28 and TRBJ2-7; D gene ambiguous. CDR1 and CDR2 from the germline V gene are MDHEN and SYDVKM. CDR3 size: 11 residues. The V gene lost 5 bases and the J gene lost 3 bases, with 5 bases spanning the gap. The CDR3 loop reads CASSKVYEQYF. The CDR3 nucleotides read TGTGCCAGCAGTAAGGTCTACGAGCAGTACTTC.

This clonotype was recorded at least ten times. The chain recombines TRBV29-1 with TRBJ1-1; D may be TRBD1 (6 bases). Germline CDR1 SQVTM, CDR2 ANQGSEA. The CDR3 spans 13 residues. V was trimmed by 5 bases and J by 0 bases, leaving 10 bases between them. CDR3 coding DNA: TGCAGCGTTTCCGGGACATTGAACACTGAAGCTTTCTTT. This sequence encodes CSVSGTLNTEAFF.

Ten or more counts support this clonotype. The chain links TRBV13 to TRBJ2-5; TRBD1 is a possible D gene (5 bases). Per the germline V gene, CDR1 is PRHDT and CDR2 is FYEKMQ (reference sequence). V was cut by 4 bases and J by 5 bases, with 11 bases left in between. The CDR3 runs 13 residues. The CDR3 sequence is CASSYGHGETQYF. CDR3 in DNA: TGTGCCAGCAGCTATGGACATGGGGAGACCCAGTACTTC.